This section outlines one TCR beta chain sequence together with its context. Its target is unknown. TCR beta rearrangements were amplified from peripheral blood genomic DNA. V lost 2 bases to trimming and J lost 2 bases; unmatched junction nucleotides: 15. CDR1 is MNHEY, CDR2 SVGEGT, per germline. The CDR3 is 19 amino acids. This specimen belongs to a study of T cell repertoires in aging, cancer and after chemotherapy. Study as a whole: Repeat sampling of healthy donors over several months to years showed clear clonal overlap. The study, taken as a whole, reports: In cancer patients, declining TCR diversity with age involved lost richness and lost evenness. In each cancer cohort, median generation probability increased across chemotherapy, suggesting thymic output rebounded.

Multiplex touch-down PCR with TRB-A/B primers amplified rearranged V-D-J TRB sequences. TCRdb processed the multiplex PCR reads anew with MiXCR; each CDR3 protein has one entry. The profile shows fewer than 15,000 distinct CDR3 sequences, roughly 26% of them singletons. This clonotype was sampled from a human donor in good health. The chain couples TRBV6-2 or TRBV6-3 to TRBJ2-5, with 9 nucleotides matching TRBD2. Sample: blood. The DNA of the CDR3 is TGTGCCAGCAGTTACAGATTAGGGCGGCTAGCGGGGAAGCAAGAGACCCAGTACTTC. Translation: CASSYRLGRLAGKQETQYF.